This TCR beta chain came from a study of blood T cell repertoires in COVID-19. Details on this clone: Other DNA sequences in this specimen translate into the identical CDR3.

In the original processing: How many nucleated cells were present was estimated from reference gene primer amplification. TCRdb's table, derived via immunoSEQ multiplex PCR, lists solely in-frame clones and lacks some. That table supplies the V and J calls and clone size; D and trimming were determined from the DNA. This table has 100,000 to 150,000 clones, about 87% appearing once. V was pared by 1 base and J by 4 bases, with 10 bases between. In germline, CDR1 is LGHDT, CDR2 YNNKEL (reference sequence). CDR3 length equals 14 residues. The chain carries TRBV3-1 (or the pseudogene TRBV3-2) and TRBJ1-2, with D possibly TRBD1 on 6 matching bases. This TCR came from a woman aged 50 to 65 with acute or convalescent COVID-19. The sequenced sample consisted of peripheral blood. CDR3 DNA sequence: TGTGCCAGCAGCCAAGGGGGCAGGGGCTATGGCTACACCTTC. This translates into CASSQGGRGYGYTF.